The present T cell receptor beta chain was sequenced within a study of CD8 T cells in Susac syndrome. The overall study: Intravenous immunoglobulin alone or corticosteroids were being given to patients with Susac syndrome at blood draw, unless they were therapy-naive. Study-level results: TEMRA cells and active patients showed peak Susac CD8+ clonal expansion.

The germline gives CDR1 MGHRA, CDR2 YSYEKL. The CDR3 covers 11 residues. V lost 3 bases to trimming and J lost 7 bases, with 4 bases between them. Reverse transcription of roughly 0.5 to 1 ug RNA was carried out with random hexamers. In TCRdb, the immunoSEQ multiplex PCR reads were re-called with MiXCR into one record per CDR3 protein. The repertoire includes fewer than 60,000 distinct CDR3 sequences, approximately 95% of them detected once, and 0.75% sits in the top ten. With respect to this clonotype: Its cognate antigen is unknown.

V and J are TRBV4-1 and TRBJ2-1; D not certain. The source material was CD8+ T cells from PBMCs. The receptor's source is a human donor with Susac syndrome. The DNA of the CDR3 is TGCGCCAGCAGCCAGCGGAATGAGCAGTTCTTC. Translating it yields CASSQRNEQFF.